These 26 T cell receptor beta chains originate from one sample sequenced in a study of blood T cell repertoires in COVID-19. The assay was immunoSEQ multiplex PCR, and TCRdb's table has in-frame clones only and misses some. This sample yields about 58,000 clones, of which almost 90% are seen a single time; approximately 13% belongs to the top ten. Specimen: peripheral blood. Receptor source: a man aged 55 to 70 with active COVID-19.

V is TRBV9 and J is TRBJ2-1, with 9 bases aligning to TRBD2. The J segment lost 8 bases and the V segment lost 5 bases, leaving 11 bases of the junction unmatched. The CDR3 sequence is 15 residues long. Germline CDR1 SGDLS, CDR2 YYNGEE. The CDR3 DNA reads TGTGCCAGCAGAACTGGGACTAGCCGGAGCGATGAGCAGTTCTTC. This encodes CASRTGTSRSDEQFF. Full variable domain (outside the CDR3, taken from reference TRBV9 and TRBJ2-1): DSGVTQTPKHLITATGQRVTLRCSPRSGDLSVYWYQQSLDQGLQFLIQYYNGEERAKGNILERFSAQQFPDLHSELNLSSLELGDSALYFCASRTGTSRSDEQFFGPGTRLTVL.

The genes are TRBV28 and TRBJ1-5; a weak D match, TRBD1 (6 bases). V lost 6 bases and J lost 4, with 13 bases in between. The CDR3 is made up of 14 amino acids. Germline CDR1 reads MDHEN; CDR2 reads SYDVKM. The CDR3 region is CASSTGQLNQPQHF. CDR3 DNA: TGTGCCAGCAGCACTGGACAGCTAAATCAGCCCCAGCATTTT.

V is TRBV18 and J is TRBJ2-7, with D perhaps TRBD1 (5 bases). Germline assignment: CDR1 KGHSH and CDR2 LQKENI. Trimming shortened V by 3 bases and J by 0 bases, and 12 bases separated the two germline ends. CDR3 size: 15 residues. This CDR3 reads CASSPGRRDSYEQYF. CDR3 nucleotides: TGTGCCAGCTCACCGGGGCGCCGCGACTCCTACGAGCAGTACTTC.

The chain recombines TRBV7-2 with TRBJ2-3; tentative D call: TRBD2 (6 bases). Trimming cost V 5 bases and J 5 bases, with 11 bases left between them. The CDR3 sequence is 13 residues long. Germline CDR1 reads SGHTA; CDR2 reads FQGNSA. CDR3 loop: CASSPSGLDTQYF. The DNA of the CDR3 is TGTGCCAGCAGCCCAAGCGGGCTAGATACGCAGTATTTT. The entire variable domain, with the rest obtained from reference TRBV7-2 and TRBJ2-3, is as follows: GAGVSQSPSNKVTEKGKDVELRCDPISGHTALYWYRQSLGQGLEFLIYFQGNSAPDKSGLPSDRFSAERTGGSVSTLTIQRTQQEDSAVYLCASSPSGLDTQYFGPGTRLTVL.

V and J are TRBV6-1 and TRBJ2-7; D is ambiguous. V was trimmed by 1 base and J by 4 bases, leaving 14 bases between them. The germline CDR1 and CDR2 sequences are MNHNS and SASEGT. CDR3 size: 15 residues. Here the CDR3 reads CASSEVVTVSYEQYF. CDR3 bases: TGTGCCAGCAGTGAAGTTGTTACGGTTTCTTACGAGCAGTACTTC.

This clone showed up just once. CDR3 bases: TGTGCCAGCACCACACCATACGAGCAGTACTTC. Its translation: CASTTPYEQYF. The V call is TRBV28, the J call TRBJ2-7; D unresolved. V was clipped by 7 bases and J by 4 bases, with 8 bases between them. CDR3 length: 11 residues. Germline V gene data show CDR1 as MDHEN and CDR2 as SYDVKM.

The chain employs TRBV3-1 (or the pseudogene TRBV3-2) and TRBJ2-1, with 10 bases matching TRBD2. With 4 bases clipped from V and 9 bases from J, the junction kept 3 bases outside the gene matches. CDR1 and CDR2 from the germline V gene are LGHDT and YNNKEL (reference sequence). This CDR3 has 13 residues. The CDR3 sequence is CASSRLAGVEQFF. In DNA, the CDR3 is TGTGCCAGCAGCCGGCTAGCGGGGGTTGAGCAGTTCTTC.

The chain joins TRBV3-1 (or the pseudogene TRBV3-2) to TRBJ2-1, with 15 bases matching TRBD2. CDR1 is LGHDT, CDR2 YNNKEL, per germline (reference sequence). This CDR3 region has 17 residues. The V segment lost 3 bases and the J segment 5 bases; nucleotides outside the gene matches: 5. CDR3 amino acids: CASSHRTSGRAHNEQFF. CDR3 DNA sequence: TGTGCCAGCAGCCATCGGACTAGCGGGAGGGCCCACAATGAGCAGTTCTTC.

V and J are TRBV29-1 and TRBJ2-3; no clear D. Trimming took 5 bases from V and 1 from J, leaving 7 bases between them. The CDR3 loop spans 12 amino acids. The V gene's germline CDR1 is SQVTM and CDR2 ANQGSEA. CDR3 protein: CSVRQGTDTQYF. CDR3 sequence (DNA): TGCAGCGTTAGGCAGGGCACAGATACGCAGTATTTT.

This rearrangement joins TRBV27 to TRBJ2-7; weak D call: TRBD2 (5 bases). V lost 5 bases and J 2 bases, leaving 13 bases between the germline ends. The CDR3 is made up of 14 amino acids. Germline V gives CDR1 MNHEY, CDR2 SMNVEV (reference sequence). CDR3 loop: CASSLIPGAYEQYF. CDR3 nucleotide sequence: TGTGCCAGCAGTCTTATCCCCGGGGCCTACGAGCAGTACTTC.

V usage is TRBV27 and J usage is TRBJ2-7; D remains ambiguous. Trimming removed 5 bases from V and 1 base from J, with 9 bases in between. CDR3 length equals 13 residues. Germline CDR1 reads MNHEY; CDR2 reads SMNVEV (reference sequence). CDR3 in amino acids: CASSVAWSYEQYF. The CDR3 nucleotides are TGTGCCAGCAGTGTGGCATGGTCCTACGAGCAGTACTTC.

The chain has TRBV3-1 (or the pseudogene TRBV3-2) and TRBJ1-1; TRBD1 might be the D (6 bases). Between the trimmed V and J ends, which lost 2 bases and 4 bases, there was a span of 11 bases. This CDR3 comprises 14 residues. Germline loops: CDR1 LGHDT, CDR2 YNNKEL (reference sequence). The CDR3 is CASSQRDTATEAFF. DNA of the CDR3: TGTGCCAGCAGCCAAAGGGACACGGCCACTGAAGCTTTCTTT.

The chain has TRBV3-1 (or the pseudogene TRBV3-2) and TRBJ1-1, with D possibly matching TRBD1 (5 bases). Germline V lookup: CDR1 LGHDT, CDR2 YNNKEL (reference sequence). The CDR3 contains 12 residues. Trimming took off 1 base at V and 8 bases at J, with 8 bases between the two ends. CDR3 region: CASSQVRGEAFF. Written as DNA, the CDR3 is TGTGCCAGCAGCCAAGTTCGGGGGGAAGCTTTCTTT.

The chain is built from TRBV27 and TRBJ2-7; D not resolved. V shed 5 bases and J shed 0 bases, with 11 bases lying between them. Germline V gives CDR1 MNHEY, CDR2 SMNVEV (reference sequence). The CDR3 runs 14 residues. Written as DNA, the CDR3 is TGTGCCAGCAGTCTCCAGTCTCTCTCCTACGAGCAGTACTTC. Translation: CASSLQSLSYEQYF.

V gene TRBV7-2 combines with J gene TRBJ1-2, with TRBD1 as a possible D gene (5 bases). The germline V gene encodes CDR1 SGHTA and CDR2 FQGNSA. Trimming removed 2 bases at V and 2 bases at J, with 9 bases between. CDR3 length equals 14 residues. CDR3 region: CASSLRQINYGYTF. The CDR3 region has the DNA TGTGCCAGCAGCTTAAGACAGATAAACTATGGCTACACCTTC.

The chain combines TRBV7-9 with TRBJ2-7; a possible D gene is TRBD2 (5 bases). Germline loops: CDR1 SEHNR, CDR2 FQNEAQ (reference sequence). The V and J ends lost 5 bases and 3 bases respectively, with 26 bases between them. The CDR3 spans 18 residues. The CDR3 DNA sequence: TGTGCCAGCAGCCTCAAAGTTTCCGGGGTTGGGTCGTTCTACGAGCAGTACTTC. Translation gives CASSLKVSGVGSFYEQYF.

The chain joins TRBV5-8 to TRBJ2-1, with 8 nucleotides matching TRBD2. Germline-derived CDR1 and CDR2 are SGHTS and YDEGEE. The junction had 7 bases not matched to a gene; V was cut back by 4 bases and J by 4 bases. This CDR3 is built from 15 residues. CDR3 coding DNA: TGTGCCAGCAGCCTAGGACTAGCAAATTACAATGAGCAGTTCTTC. It translates to CASSLGLANYNEQFF.

This clone was seen once. The chain combines TRBV29-1 with TRBJ2-3, with TRBD2 matching 11 bases. The CDR3 runs 15 residues. Per the germline V gene, CDR1 is SQVTM and CDR2 is ANQGSEA. Trimming at V came to 4 bases and at J to 4 bases, leaving 7 bases not matched to a gene. The CDR3 nucleotides read TGCAGCGTTGTGACTAGCGGGAAAGGGGCAGATACGCAGTATTTT. It yields the protein CSVVTSGKGADTQYF.

In nucleotides, the CDR3 is TGTGCCAGCAGTCCTATTTTGCCAGATACGCAGTATTTT. This gives the protein CASSPILPDTQYF. The chain combines TRBV3-1 (or the pseudogene TRBV3-2) with TRBJ2-3; D gene unclear. Germline CDR1 reads LGHDT; CDR2 reads YNNKEL (reference sequence). V lost 6 bases and J lost 4, with 11 bases in between. This CDR3 has 13 residues.

The chain carries TRBV5-1 and TRBJ1-4; 7 nucleotides align to TRBD1. The CDR3 sequence is 14 residues long. The germline V gene has CDR1 SGHRS and CDR2 YFSETQ. Trimming took 4 bases from V and 0 from J; bases not matched to a gene: 0. CDR3 bases: TGCGCCAGCAGCGGGACAGCAACTAATGAAAAACTGTTTTTT. This codes for CASSGTATNEKLFF.

The chain uses TRBV28 and TRBJ1-6; 7 bases line up with TRBD1. J gave up 13 bases and V 5 bases, and 14 bases lay outside the gene matches. The CDR3 sequence is 15 residues long. The V gene's germline CDR1 is MDHEN and CDR2 SYDVKM. This CDR3 is CASSQSRQGRTPLHF. The CDR3 DNA is TGTGCCAGCAGTCAATCCCGACAGGGCAGGACTCCCCTCCACTTT.

The CDR3 DNA reads TGTGCCAGTAGTATAGAGGGGGGACAGCTTTTTTATAGCAATCAGCCCCAGCATTTT. Its protein is CASSIEGGQLFYSNQPQHF. The chain carries TRBV19 and TRBJ1-5, with 7 positions matching TRBD1. J was trimmed by 0 bases and V by 0 bases; bases with no gene match: 11. The CDR3 is 19 amino acids. Germline V CDR1 and CDR2: LNHDA, SQIVND (reference sequence).

This rearrangement joins TRBV11-1 to TRBJ2-5, with 10 bases aligning to TRBD2. Germline CDR1 reads SGHAT; CDR2 reads FQDESV (reference sequence). V shed 5 bases and J 9 bases; nucleotides not matched to a gene: 12. The CDR3 consists of 15 residues. CDR3 sequence (DNA): TGTGCCAGCAGCACCGGACTAGCGGTGGGCGGTGCCCAGTACTTC. It codes for CASSTGLAVGGAQYF.

Only one count was recorded for this clone. This chain uses TRBV6-2 or TRBV6-3 with TRBJ2-3, with TRBD2 matching 11 bases. Per germline, CDR1 MNHEY and CDR2 SVGEGT. The trim removed 5 bases at V and 2 bases at J, leaving 6 bases unmatched. This CDR3 contains 16 residues. CDR3 sequence reads: CASSRRLAGITDTQYF. The CDR3 bases are TGTGCCAGCAGTCGTAGACTAGCGGGGATCACAGATACGCAGTATTTT.

Comments on this clone: A much larger clone is a single base away; this may be a read error. The chain combines TRBV5-4 with TRBJ2-7, with TRBD1 matching over 7 bases. This CDR3 is 13 amino acids long. V trimming: 3 bases; J trimming: 2 bases; junction bases outside the gene matches: 2. Looked up from germline, CDR1 is SGHNT and CDR2 is YYREEE (reference sequence). Here the CDR3 reads CASSSTGPYEQYF. In DNA, the CDR3 is TGTGCCAGCAGCTCGACAGGGCCCTACGAGCAGTACTTC.

The chain couples TRBV9 to TRBJ2-1; 10 bases map to TRBD2. Germline CDR1 SGDLS, CDR2 YYNGEE. The ends lost 0 bases at V and 6 bases at J; junction bases unmatched: 9. The CDR3 covers 17 residues. The CDR3 DNA reads as TGTGCCAGCAGCGTAGATCTCCTAGCGGGGGATTTCAATGAGCAGTTCTTC. Its translation is CASSVDLLAGDFNEQFF.